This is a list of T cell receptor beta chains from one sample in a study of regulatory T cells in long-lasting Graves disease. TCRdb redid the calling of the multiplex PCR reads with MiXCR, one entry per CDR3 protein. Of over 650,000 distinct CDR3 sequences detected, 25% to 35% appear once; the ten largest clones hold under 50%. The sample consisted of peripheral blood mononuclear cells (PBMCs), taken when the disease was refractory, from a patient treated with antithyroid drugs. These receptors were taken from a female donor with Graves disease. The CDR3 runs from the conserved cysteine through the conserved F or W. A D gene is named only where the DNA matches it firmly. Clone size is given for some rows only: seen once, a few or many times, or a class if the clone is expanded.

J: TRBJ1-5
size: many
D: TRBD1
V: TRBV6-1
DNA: TGTGCCAGCAGTCCCCGGGACAGACGCAATCAGCCCCAGCATTTT
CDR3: CASSPRDRRNQPQHF

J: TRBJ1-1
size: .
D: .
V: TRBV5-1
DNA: TGCGCCAGCAGCTTGGAGGCTTCCGGTGAAGCTTTCTTT
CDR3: CASSLEASGEAFF

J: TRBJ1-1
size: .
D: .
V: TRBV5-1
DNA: TGCGCCACCCGGGCGGGCTACGAGAACACTGAAGCTTTCTTT
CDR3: CATRAGYENTEAFF

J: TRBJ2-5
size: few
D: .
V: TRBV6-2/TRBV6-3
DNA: TGTGCCAGCAGAGGGAGGGGGCGAGAGACCCAGTACTTC
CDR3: CASRGRGRETQYF

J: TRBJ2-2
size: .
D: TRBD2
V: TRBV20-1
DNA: TGCAGTGCTAGAGCGGCGGGAGTAGGGACCGGGGAGCTGTTTTTT
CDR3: CSARAAGVGTGELFF

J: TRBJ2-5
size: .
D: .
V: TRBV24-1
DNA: TGTGCCACCAGTGCGTCAGGGAGGGAGACCCAGTACTTC
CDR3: CATSASGRETQYF

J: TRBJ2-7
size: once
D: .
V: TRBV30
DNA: TGTGCCTGGGGGACCCCCTACGAGCAGTACTTC
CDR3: CAWGTPYEQYF

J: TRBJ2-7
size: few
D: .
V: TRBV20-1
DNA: TGCAGTGCTGCCGACTGGACCTACGAGCAGTACTTC
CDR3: CSAADWTYEQYF

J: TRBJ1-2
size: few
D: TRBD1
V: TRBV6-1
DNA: TGTGCCAGCAGAGATCGGACAGGAGGCTATGGCTACACCTTC
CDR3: CASRDRTGGYGYTF

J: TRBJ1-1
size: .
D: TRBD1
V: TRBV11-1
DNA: TGTGCCAGCAGCTTAGCCCTTTCAGGGGGCACCACTGAAGCTTTCTTT
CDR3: CASSLALSGGTTEAFF

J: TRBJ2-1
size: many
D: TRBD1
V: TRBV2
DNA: TGTGCCAGCAGAAGGACAGGGACATACAATGAGCAGTTCTTC
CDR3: CASRRTGTYNEQFF

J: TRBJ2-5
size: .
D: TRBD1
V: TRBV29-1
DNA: TGCAGCGCCAACAGGGGATCGGAGCGAGAGACCCAGTACTTC
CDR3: CSANRGSERETQYF

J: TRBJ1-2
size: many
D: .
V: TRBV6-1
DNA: TGTGCCAGCAGTCGATCCTCCAGGGTCGGCTATGGCTACACCTTC
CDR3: CASSRSSRVGYGYTF

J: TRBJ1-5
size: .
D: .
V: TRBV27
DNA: TGTGCCAGCAGGATTACAGGGAATCAGCCCCAGCATTTT
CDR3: CASRITGNQPQHF

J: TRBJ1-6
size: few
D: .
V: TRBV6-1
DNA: TGTGCCAGCAGGACTCGGACCAGGGATTCACCCCTCCACTTT
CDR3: CASRTRTRDSPLHF

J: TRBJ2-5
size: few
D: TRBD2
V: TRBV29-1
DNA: TGCAGCGTTTGCCCTAGCGGGAACCAAGAGACCCAGTACTTC
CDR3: CSVCPSGNQETQYF

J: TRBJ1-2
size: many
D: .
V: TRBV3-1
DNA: TGTGCCAGCAGCCAAGATCAGGGAGGCTATGGCTACACCTTC
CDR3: CASSQDQGGYGYTF

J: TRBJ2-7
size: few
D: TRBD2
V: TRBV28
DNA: TGTGCCAGCAGGGCCCGCGGGGGCGAGCAGTACTTC
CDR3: CASRARGGEQYF

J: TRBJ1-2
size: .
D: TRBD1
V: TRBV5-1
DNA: TGCGCCAGCAGCTTGTTCACAGGGGGCGATGGCTACACCTTC
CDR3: CASSLFTGGDGYTF

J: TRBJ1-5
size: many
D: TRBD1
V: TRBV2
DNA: TGTGCCACCCAACAGGGGGATCAGCCCCAGCATTTT
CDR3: CATQQGDQPQHF

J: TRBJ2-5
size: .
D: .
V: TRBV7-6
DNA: TGTGCCAGCAGCGAAACCGGGACCCAAGAGACCCAGTACTTC
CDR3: CASSETGTQETQYF

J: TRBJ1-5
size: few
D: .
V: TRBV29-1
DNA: TGCAGCGCCCTGTTCGGGACGCCGGGGAGGCCCCAGCATTTT
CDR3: CSALFGTPGRPQHF

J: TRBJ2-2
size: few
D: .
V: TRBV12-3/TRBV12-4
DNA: TGCGCCAGCTGCGGCGCGAACACCGGGGAGCTGTTTTTT
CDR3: CASCGANTGELFF

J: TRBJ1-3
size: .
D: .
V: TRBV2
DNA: TGTGCCAGCGAAGGTCAGGCATCTGGAAACACCATATATTTT
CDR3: CASEGQASGNTIYF

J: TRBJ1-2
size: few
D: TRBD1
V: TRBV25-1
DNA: TGTGCCAGCAGTGAAGAGGGACAGTATCGGGGCTACACCTTC
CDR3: CASSEEGQYRGYTF

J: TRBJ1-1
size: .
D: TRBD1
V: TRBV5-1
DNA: TGCGCCAGCAGCGGAGGGACAGTAAGAGGGAACACTGAAGCTTTCTTT
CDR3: CASSGGTVRGNTEAFF

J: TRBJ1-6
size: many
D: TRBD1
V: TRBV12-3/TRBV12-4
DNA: TGTGCCAGCAGTGGGGACAGGGATTCCTATAATTCACCCCTCCACTTT
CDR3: CASSGDRDSYNSPLHF

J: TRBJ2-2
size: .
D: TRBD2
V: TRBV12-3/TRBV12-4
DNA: TGTGCCAGCAGTTTTAGGCGGGAGGGCAGTGGGGAGCTGTTTTTT
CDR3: CASSFRREGSGELFF

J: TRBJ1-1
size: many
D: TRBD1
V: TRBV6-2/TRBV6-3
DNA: TGTGCCAGCAGTGATCAGGGGGTGAACACTGAAGCTTTCTTT
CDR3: CASSDQGVNTEAFF

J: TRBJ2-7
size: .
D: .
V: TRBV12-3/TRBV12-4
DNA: TGTGCCAGCAGTTCCTCGGAAGGATACGAGCAGTACTTC
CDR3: CASSSSEGYEQYF

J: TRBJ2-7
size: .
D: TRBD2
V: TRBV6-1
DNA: TGTGCCAGCAGCCTCGGACTAGCGGGGTTCTACGAGCAGTACTTC
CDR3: CASSLGLAGFYEQYF

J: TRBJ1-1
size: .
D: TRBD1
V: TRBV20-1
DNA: TGCAGCGTTGAGGAATGGACAGGGTCGAACACTGAAGCTTTCTTT
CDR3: CSVEEWTGSNTEAFF

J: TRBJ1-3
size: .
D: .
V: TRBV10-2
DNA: TGCGCCAGCAGTGGGCCGACTGCAGTATCTGGAAACACCATATATTTT
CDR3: CASSGPTAVSGNTIYF

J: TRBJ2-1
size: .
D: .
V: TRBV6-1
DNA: TGTGCCAGCAGCCTAGGATCCGACGTGAATGAGCAGTTCTTC
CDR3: CASSLGSDVNEQFF

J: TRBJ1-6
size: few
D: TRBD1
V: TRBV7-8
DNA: TGTGCCAGCAGCTTACGGGACAGTCTTAATTCACCCCTCCACTTT
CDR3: CASSLRDSLNSPLHF

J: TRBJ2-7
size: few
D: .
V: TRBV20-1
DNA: TGCAGTGCTAGAGTCGGATACGAGCAGTACTTC
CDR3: CSARVGYEQYF

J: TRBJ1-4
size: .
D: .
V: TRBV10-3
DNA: TGTGCCATCAGTGAGGGAATCGCAACTAATGAAAAACTGTTTTTT
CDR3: CAISEGIATNEKLFF

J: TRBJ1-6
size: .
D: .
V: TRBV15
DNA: TGTGCCACCAGCAGAGATACAGGCTCACCCCTCCACTTT
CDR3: CATSRDTGSPLHF

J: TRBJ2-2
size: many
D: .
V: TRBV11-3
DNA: TGTGCCAGCAGCCCCCGGTTGTCCGGGGAGCTGTTTTTT
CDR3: CASSPRLSGELFF

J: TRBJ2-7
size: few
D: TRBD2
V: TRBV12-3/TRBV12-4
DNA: TGTGCCAGCAGATTGACGAGCGGGAGGTACTCCTACGAGCAGTACTTC
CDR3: CASRLTSGRYSYEQYF

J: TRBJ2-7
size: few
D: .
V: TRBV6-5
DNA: TGTGCCAGCAGTTACGGAATTGCCTCCTACGAGCAGTACTTC
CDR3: CASSYGIASYEQYF